The clone carrying this T cell receptor (beta chain) showed up many times. Its target is unknown. The sample is drawn from a study of blood T cells in healthy people across ages. Study-level results: Older individuals had lower TCR beta diversity per million T cells (the decline was roughly linear).

Then a second PCR, running about 6 to 12 cycles, was carried out with a sample-barcoded 5' primer and a J-beta primer mix. TCRdb recomputed calls from the 5' RACE reads with MiXCR, one row per CDR3 protein. The repertoire holds more than 800,000 distinct CDR3 sequences, 29% seen once, with 15% to 20% in the top ten. The receptor was isolated from a woman of 80 years or more in good health. Sequencing was performed on blood.

CDR3 bases: TGTGCCAGCTCACCCAAGATGAACACTGAAGCTTTCTTT. Translation: CASSPKMNTEAFF. The chain has TRBV18 and TRBJ1-1; unclear D gene. CDR1 is KGHSH and CDR2 is LQKENI in the germline V gene. V was clipped by 3 bases and J by 0 bases, with 5 bases between them. This CDR3 spans 13 amino acids.